This T cell receptor (beta chain) was identified in a study of T cells in Graves' hyperthyroidism and ophthalmopathy. CDR1 is SGHRS, CDR2 YFSETQ, per germline. V was trimmed by 0 bases and J by 0 bases, leaving 10 bases between them. The CDR3 is 16 residues long. TCR beta CDR3 regions were amplified from RNA transcripts. Researchers ran a first-round RT-PCR on the TCR CDR3 using the HTBI primer set. From the multiplex PCR reads, TCRdb called clonotypes with MiXCR, one entry per CDR3 protein. The sample records a few hundred thousand distinct CDR3 sequences, roughly 18% being singletons. This clonotype occurred a few times.

What was sequenced was blood. The chain uses TRBV5-1 and TRBJ2-1; D remains ambiguous. The origin of this receptor is a woman between 45 and 60 years old with Graves' hyperthyroidism. As DNA, the CDR3 is TGCGCCAGCAGCTTGGACTTAATGAGCTCCTACAATGAGCAGTTCTTC. It codes for CASSLDLMSSYNEQFF.